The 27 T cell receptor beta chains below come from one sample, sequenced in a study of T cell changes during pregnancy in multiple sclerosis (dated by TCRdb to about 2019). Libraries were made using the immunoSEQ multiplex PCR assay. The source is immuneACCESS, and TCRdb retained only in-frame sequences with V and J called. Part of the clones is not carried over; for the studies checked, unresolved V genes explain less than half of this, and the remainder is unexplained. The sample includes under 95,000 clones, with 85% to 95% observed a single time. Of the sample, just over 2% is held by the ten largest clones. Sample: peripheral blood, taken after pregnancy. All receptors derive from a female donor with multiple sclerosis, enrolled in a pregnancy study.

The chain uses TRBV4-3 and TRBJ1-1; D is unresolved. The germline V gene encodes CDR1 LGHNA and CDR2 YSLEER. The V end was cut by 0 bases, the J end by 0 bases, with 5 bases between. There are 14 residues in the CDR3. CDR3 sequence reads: CASSQDTMNTEAFF. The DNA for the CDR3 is TGCGCCAGCAGCCAAGACACAATGAACACTGAAGCTTTCTTT.

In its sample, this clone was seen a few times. Here the CDR3 reads CILGVLGGYTF. In DNA, the CDR3 is TGCATCCTAGGGGTGTTGGGAGGCTACACCTTC. J is TRBJ1-2 and V is TRBV20-1; TRBD1 might be the D (5 bases). CDR1 and CDR2 from the germline V gene are DFQATT and SNEGSKA (reference sequence). The length of the CDR3 is 11 residues.

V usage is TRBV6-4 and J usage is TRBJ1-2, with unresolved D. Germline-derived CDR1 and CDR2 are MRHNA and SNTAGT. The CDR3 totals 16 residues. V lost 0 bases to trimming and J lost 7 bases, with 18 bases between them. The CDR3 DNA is TGTGCCAGCAGTGACTCGTTAGCAGACCTGCTGGGTGGCTACACCTTC. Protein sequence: CASSDSLADLLGGYTF.

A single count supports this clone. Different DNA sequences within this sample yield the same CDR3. This CDR3 is CASSQDKSSGANVLTF. The CDR3 coding sequence is TGCGCCAGCAGCCAAGATAAGAGCTCTGGGGCCAACGTCCTGACTTTC. The chain uses TRBV4-3 and TRBJ2-6; D is ambiguous. The CDR3 runs 16 residues. The germline V and J ends were trimmed by 0 bases and 0 bases, with 6 bases remaining between them. Looked up from germline, CDR1 is LGHNA and CDR2 is YSLEER.

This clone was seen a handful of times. CDR3 amino acids: CASSLVPTSGSLTDTQYF. CDR3 in DNA: TGTGCCAGCAGCTTAGTCCCGACTAGCGGGAGTTTGACAGATACGCAGTATTTT. This sequence joins TRBV7-2 and TRBJ2-3; 12 nucleotides line up with TRBD2. The germline V gene encodes CDR1 SGHTA and CDR2 FQGNSA. The CDR3 sequence is 18 residues long. Trimming took 1 base from V and 3 from J; bases not matched to a gene: 8.

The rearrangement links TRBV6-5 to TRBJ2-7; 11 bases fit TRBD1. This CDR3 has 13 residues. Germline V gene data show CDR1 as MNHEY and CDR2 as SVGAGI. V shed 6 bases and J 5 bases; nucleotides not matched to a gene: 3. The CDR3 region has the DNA TGTGCCAGCAGCTGGACAGGGGGCAACGAGCAGTACTTC. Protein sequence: CASSWTGGNEQYF.

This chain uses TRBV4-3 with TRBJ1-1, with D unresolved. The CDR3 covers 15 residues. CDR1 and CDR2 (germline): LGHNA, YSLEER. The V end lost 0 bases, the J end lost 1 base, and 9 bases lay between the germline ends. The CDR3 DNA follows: TGCGCCAGCAGCCAAGATCGCGCGCCGAACACTGAAGCTTTCTTT. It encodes CASSQDRAPNTEAFF.

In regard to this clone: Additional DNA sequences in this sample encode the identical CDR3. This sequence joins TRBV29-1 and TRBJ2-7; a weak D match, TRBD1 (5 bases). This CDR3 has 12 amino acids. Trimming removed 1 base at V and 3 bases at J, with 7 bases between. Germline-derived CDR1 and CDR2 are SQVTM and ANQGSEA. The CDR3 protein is CSVEVTDYEQYF. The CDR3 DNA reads TGCAGCGTTGAAGTGACAGACTACGAGCAGTACTTC.

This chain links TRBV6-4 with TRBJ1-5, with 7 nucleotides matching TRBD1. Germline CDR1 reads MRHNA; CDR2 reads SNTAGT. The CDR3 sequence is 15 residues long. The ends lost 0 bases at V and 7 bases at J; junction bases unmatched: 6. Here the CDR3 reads CASSDSHRGKQPQHF. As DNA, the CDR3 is TGTGCCAGCAGTGACTCTCACAGGGGAAAACAGCCCCAGCATTTT.

The CDR3: CASSAGTGGTGELFF. The CDR3, as DNA: TGCGCCAGCAGCGCCGGGACAGGGGGAACCGGGGAGCTGTTTTTT. The V call is TRBV5-1, the J call TRBJ2-2, with 11 bases that match TRBD1. CDR1 SGHRS and CDR2 YFSETQ come from the germline V gene. CDR3 length: 15 amino acids. The junction had 4 bases not matched to a gene; V was cut back by 4 bases and J by 5 bases.

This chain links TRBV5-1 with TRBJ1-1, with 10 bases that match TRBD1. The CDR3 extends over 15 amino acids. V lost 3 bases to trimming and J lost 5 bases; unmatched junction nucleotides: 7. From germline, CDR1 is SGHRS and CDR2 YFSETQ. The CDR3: CASSWGDRGYTEAFF. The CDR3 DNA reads TGCGCCAGCAGCTGGGGGGACAGGGGCTATACTGAAGCTTTCTTT.

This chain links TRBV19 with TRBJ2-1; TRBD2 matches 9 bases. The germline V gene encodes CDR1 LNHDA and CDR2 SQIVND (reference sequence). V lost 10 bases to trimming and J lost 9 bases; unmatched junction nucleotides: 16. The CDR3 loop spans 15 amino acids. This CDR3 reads CATRPGSGRVGEQFF. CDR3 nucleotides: TGTGCCACTCGACCGGGTAGCGGGAGAGTAGGTGAGCAGTTCTTC.

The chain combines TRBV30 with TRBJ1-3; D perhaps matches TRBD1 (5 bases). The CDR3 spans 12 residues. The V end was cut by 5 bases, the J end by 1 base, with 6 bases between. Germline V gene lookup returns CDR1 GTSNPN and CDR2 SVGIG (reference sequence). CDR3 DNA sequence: TGTGCCTGGGGGGCGTCTGGAAACACCATATATTTT. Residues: CAWGASGNTIYF. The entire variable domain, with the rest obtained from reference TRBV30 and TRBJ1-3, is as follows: SQTIHQWPATLVQPVGSPLSLECTVEGTSNPNLYWYRQAAGRGLQLLFYSVGIGQISSEVPQNLSASRPQDRQFILSSKKLLLSDSGFYLCAWGASGNTIYFGEGSWLTVV.

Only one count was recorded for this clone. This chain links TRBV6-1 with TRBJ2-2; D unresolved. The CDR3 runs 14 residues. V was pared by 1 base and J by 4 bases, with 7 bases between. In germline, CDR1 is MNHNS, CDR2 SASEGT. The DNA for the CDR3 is TGTGCCAGCAGTGAAGAGGTAGCCACCGGGGAGCTGTTTTTT. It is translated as CASSEEVATGELFF.

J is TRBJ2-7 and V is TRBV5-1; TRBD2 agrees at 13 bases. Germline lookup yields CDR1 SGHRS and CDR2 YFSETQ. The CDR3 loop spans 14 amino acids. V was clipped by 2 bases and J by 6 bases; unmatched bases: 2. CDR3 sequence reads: CASSLGTSGTEQYF. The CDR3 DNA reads TGCGCCAGCAGCTTAGGGACTAGCGGGACCGAGCAGTACTTC.

CDR3 sequence reads: CASSFWASGTNTGELFF. Here the CDR3 DNA reads TGTGCCAGCAGCTTTTGGGCTAGCGGCACGAACACCGGGGAGCTGTTTTTT. The genes are TRBV7-9 and TRBJ2-2; 7 bases map to TRBD2. This CDR3 has 17 amino acids. V lost 3 bases and J lost 0; bases outside the gene matches: 7. From germline, CDR1 is SEHNR and CDR2 FQNEAQ (reference sequence).

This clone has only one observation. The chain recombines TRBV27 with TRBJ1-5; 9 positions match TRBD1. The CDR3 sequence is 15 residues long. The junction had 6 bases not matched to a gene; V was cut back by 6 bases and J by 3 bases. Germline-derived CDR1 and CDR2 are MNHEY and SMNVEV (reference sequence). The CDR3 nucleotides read TGTGCCAGCAGCGGGACAGGGTGGTTCAATCAGCCCCAGCATTTT. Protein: CASSGTGWFNQPQHF.

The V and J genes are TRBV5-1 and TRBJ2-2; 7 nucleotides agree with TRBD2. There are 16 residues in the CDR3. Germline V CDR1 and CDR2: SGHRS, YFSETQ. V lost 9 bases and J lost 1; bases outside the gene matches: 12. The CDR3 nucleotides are TGCGCCACCGCGACCCGGTCTAGCGGGAACACCGGGGAGCTGTTTTTT. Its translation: CATATRSSGNTGELFF.

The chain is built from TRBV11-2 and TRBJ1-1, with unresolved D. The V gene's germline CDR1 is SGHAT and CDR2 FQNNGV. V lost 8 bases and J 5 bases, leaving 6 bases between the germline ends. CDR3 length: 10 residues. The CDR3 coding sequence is TGTGCCAGCTACGGGACTGAAGCTTTCTTT. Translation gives CASYGTEAFF.

For the CDR3, the DNA is TGCGCCAGCAGCCAAGACTGGCCTAGCCAAGAGACCCAGTACTTC. Translating gives CASSQDWPSQETQYF. This chain links TRBV4-3 with TRBJ2-5; D unclear. The V gene lost 0 bases and the J gene lost 1 base, with 9 bases spanning the gap. The length of the CDR3 is 15 residues. CDR1 and CDR2 (germline): LGHNA, YSLEER.

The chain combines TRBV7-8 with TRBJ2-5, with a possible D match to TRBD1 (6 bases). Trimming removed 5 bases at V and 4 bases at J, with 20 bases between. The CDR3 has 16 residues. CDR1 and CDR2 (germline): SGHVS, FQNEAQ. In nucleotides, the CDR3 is TGTGCCAGCAGCCTGAATGAGGTCCTCAGGGGAGAGACCCAGTACTTC. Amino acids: CASSLNEVLRGETQYF.

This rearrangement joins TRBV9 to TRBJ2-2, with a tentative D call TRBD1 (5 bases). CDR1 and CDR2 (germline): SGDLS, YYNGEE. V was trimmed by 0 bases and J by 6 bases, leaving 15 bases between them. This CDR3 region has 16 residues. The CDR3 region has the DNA TGTGCCAGCAGCGTAGGAACGGGCAGGGCGGCCGGGGAGCTGTTTTTT. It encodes CASSVGTGRAAGELFF.

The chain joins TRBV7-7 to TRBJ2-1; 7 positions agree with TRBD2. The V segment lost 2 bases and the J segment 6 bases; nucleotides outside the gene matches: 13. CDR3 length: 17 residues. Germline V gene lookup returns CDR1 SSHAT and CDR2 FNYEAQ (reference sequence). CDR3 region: CASSLYLGEGLGNEQFF. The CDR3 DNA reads TGTGCCAGCAGCTTATATTTGGGGGAGGGACTGGGCAATGAGCAGTTCTTC.

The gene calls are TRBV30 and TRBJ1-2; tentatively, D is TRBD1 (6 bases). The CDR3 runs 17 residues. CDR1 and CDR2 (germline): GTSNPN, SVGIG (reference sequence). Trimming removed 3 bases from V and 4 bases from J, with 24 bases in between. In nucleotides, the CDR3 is TGTGCCTGGAGCGCAAACCCCGGGACATTAGCCGGCTATGGCTACACCTTC. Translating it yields CAWSANPGTLAGYGYTF.

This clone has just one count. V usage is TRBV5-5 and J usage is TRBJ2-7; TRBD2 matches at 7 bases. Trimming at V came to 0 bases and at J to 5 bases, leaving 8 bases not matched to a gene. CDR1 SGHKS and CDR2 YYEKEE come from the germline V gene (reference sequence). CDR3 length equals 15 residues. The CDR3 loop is CASSLGVLGGDEQYF. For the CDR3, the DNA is TGTGCCAGCAGCTTGGGTGTTCTGGGGGGGGACGAGCAGTACTTC. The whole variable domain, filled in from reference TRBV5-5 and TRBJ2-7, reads DAGVTQSPTHLIKTRGQQVTLRCSPISGHKSVSWYQQVLGQGPQFIFQYYEKEERGRGNFPDRFSARQFPNYSSELNVNALLLGDSALYLCASSLGVLGGDEQYFGPGTRLTVT.

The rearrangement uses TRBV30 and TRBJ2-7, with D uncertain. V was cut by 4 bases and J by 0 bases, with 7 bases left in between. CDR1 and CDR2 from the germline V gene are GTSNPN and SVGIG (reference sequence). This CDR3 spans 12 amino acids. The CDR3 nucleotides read TGTGCCTGGACCCCAGACTCCTACGAGCAGTACTTC. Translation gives CAWTPDSYEQYF.

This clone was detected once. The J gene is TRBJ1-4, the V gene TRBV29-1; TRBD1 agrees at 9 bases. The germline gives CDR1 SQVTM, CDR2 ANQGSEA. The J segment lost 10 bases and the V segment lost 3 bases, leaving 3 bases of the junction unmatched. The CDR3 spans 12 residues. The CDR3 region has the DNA TGCAGCGTTGAGGGACAGGGTGGAAAACTGTTTTTT. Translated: CSVEGQGGKLFF.